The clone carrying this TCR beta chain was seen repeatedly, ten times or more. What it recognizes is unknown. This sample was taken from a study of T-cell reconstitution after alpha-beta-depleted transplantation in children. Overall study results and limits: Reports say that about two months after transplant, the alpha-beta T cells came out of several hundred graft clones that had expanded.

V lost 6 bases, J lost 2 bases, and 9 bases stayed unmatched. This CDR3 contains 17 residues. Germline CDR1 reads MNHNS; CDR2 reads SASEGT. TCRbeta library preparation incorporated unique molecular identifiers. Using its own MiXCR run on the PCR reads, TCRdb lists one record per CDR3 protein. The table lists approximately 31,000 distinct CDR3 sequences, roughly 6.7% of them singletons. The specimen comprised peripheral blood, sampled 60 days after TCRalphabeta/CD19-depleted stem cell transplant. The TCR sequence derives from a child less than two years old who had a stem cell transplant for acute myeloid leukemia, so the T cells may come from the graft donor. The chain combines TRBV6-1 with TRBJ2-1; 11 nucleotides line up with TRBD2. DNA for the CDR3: TGTGCCAGCAGCCGACCGACTAGCGGGAACCCCTACAATGAGCAGTTCTTC. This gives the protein CASSRPTSGNPYNEQFF.